These T cell receptor beta chains were read from a single sample in a study of blood T cells in healthy people across ages. TCRdb used MiXCR to reprocess the 5' RACE reads, holding one entry per CDR3 protein. In the table there are 700,000 or so distinct CDR3 sequences, about a fifth of which are singletons. Sequenced input: blood. The receptors shown here come from a man between 65 and 85 years old in good health. Both conserved end residues are part of each CDR3. The order of the fields is D gene, V gene, clone size, J gene, CDR3 DNA, CDR3 protein. A D gene is named only where the DNA matches it firmly. Clone size, where shown, is once, few, many, or a class for clones that have expanded.

D: TRBD1
V: TRBV28
size: NA
J: TRBJ1-1
DNA: TGTGCCACCGTCCCGGGACAGGGTTTAAGGTACACTGAAGCTTTCTTT
CDR3: CATVPGQGLRYTEAFF

D: NA
V: TRBV2
size: many
J: TRBJ1-2
DNA: TGTGCCAGCAGTGTAAGAGAAATATATGGCTACACCTTC
CDR3: CASSVREIYGYTF

D: NA
V: TRBV3-1
size: NA
J: TRBJ2-3
DNA: TGTGCCAGCAGCCAGCCCTACGAAAGCGATGGAGATACGCAGTATTTT
CDR3: CASSQPYESDGDTQYF

D: NA
V: TRBV5-4
size: few
J: TRBJ2-5
DNA: TGTGCCAGCAGCTCCCCAGGGGAGGCAGAGACCCAGTACTTC
CDR3: CASSSPGEAETQYF

D: TRBD2
V: TRBV6-5
size: NA
J: TRBJ2-5
DNA: TGTGCCAGCATTCTCAACAGCGGGAGGGCCACTCCAAAGACCCAGTACTTC
CDR3: CASILNSGRATPKTQYF

D: TRBD1
V: TRBV29-1
size: few
J: TRBJ2-3
DNA: TGCAGCGCTACCCGAGGGGACAGGGGAGCATATACGCAGTATTTT
CDR3: CSATRGDRGAYTQYF

D: TRBD1
V: TRBV6-1
size: NA
J: TRBJ1-3
DNA: TGTGCCAGCAGAGTAACAGGGGCCCAGACTGGAAACACCATATATTTT
CDR3: CASRVTGAQTGNTIYF

D: TRBD2
V: TRBV7-9
size: once
J: TRBJ2-1
DNA: TGTGCCAGCAGCCCCGCCGGGGGGCTAGCGGGAGGACGTGAGCAGTTCTTC
CDR3: CASSPAGGLAGGREQFF

D: NA
V: TRBV6-6
size: few
J: TRBJ2-5
DNA: TGTGCCAGCAGACAGGGGACTGCCCGAGGAGAGACCCAGTACTTC
CDR3: CASRQGTARGETQYF

D: TRBD1
V: TRBV24-1
size: NA
J: TRBJ1-4
DNA: TGTGCCACCAGTGACACCCCTACAGGGGATAATGAAAAACTGTTTTTT
CDR3: CATSDTPTGDNEKLFF

D: TRBD2
V: TRBV10-3
size: few
J: TRBJ2-3
DNA: TGTGCCATCATGAAGCGGGGGGCAATCACAGATACGCAGTATTTT
CDR3: CAIMKRGAITDTQYF

D: TRBD2
V: TRBV7-9
size: few
J: TRBJ2-3
DNA: TGTGCCAGCAGCTTATGGATGACAGCGGGAGGTGTCGCAGATACGCAGTATTTT
CDR3: CASSLWMTAGGVADTQYF

D: NA
V: TRBV29-1
size: NA
J: TRBJ1-4
DNA: TGCAGCTCCCTCCGCCGAGAAGCAACTAATGAAAAACTGTTTTTT
CDR3: CSSLRREATNEKLFF

D: NA
V: TRBV7-6
size: NA
J: TRBJ1-3
DNA: TGTGCCAGCAGCCCGTACAGCGTTGGAAACACCATATATTTT
CDR3: CASSPYSVGNTIYF

D: TRBD1
V: TRBV6-1
size: once
J: TRBJ2-5
DNA: TGTGCCAGCAGTGCCTCCGGGACAGGGTTACAAGAGACCCAGTACTTC
CDR3: CASSASGTGLQETQYF

D: NA
V: TRBV20-1
size: many
J: TRBJ1-2
DNA: TGCAGTGCTAGAGACAGCACAGGGACGCCATACACCTTC
CDR3: CSARDSTGTPYTF

D: TRBD1
V: TRBV20-1
size: few
J: TRBJ2-1
DNA: TGCAGTGCCCCCCGGCCCGGACAGGGCCTCGGGAATGAGCAGTTCTTC
CDR3: CSAPRPGQGLGNEQFF

D: TRBD2
V: TRBV20-1
size: NA
J: TRBJ2-3
DNA: TGCAGTGCTAGAGCCCAACTAGCGGGAGAGACAGATACGCAGTATTTT
CDR3: CSARAQLAGETDTQYF

D: NA
V: TRBV2
size: few
J: TRBJ1-5
DNA: TGTGCCAGCAGAATCGAGTTTCAAGGACAGCCCCAGCATTTT
CDR3: CASRIEFQGQPQHF

D: NA
V: TRBV5-1
size: few
J: TRBJ2-7
DNA: TGCGCCAGCAGCCGCCTGGAGCAGTACTTC
CDR3: CASSRLEQYF

D: TRBD1
V: TRBV5-1
size: NA
J: TRBJ1-3
DNA: TGCGCCAGCAGCTACGGGACAGCTGAGGACACCATATATTTT
CDR3: CASSYGTAEDTIYF

D: NA
V: TRBV5-1
size: many
J: TRBJ2-7
DNA: TGCGCCAGCAGCTTGGATGCGCAGGGTGGCGACGAGCAGTACTTC
CDR3: CASSLDAQGGDEQYF

D: TRBD2
V: TRBV7-3
size: NA
J: TRBJ2-1
DNA: TGTGCCAGCAGCTTTAGTGGGACTAGCGGCGACAATGAGCAGTTCTTC
CDR3: CASSFSGTSGDNEQFF

D: TRBD2
V: TRBV2
size: NA
J: TRBJ2-1
DNA: TGTGCCGCACCGGGACTAGCGGCGAGCTCCTACAATGAGCAGTTCTTC
CDR3: CAAPGLAASSYNEQFF

D: NA
V: TRBV7-2
size: many
J: TRBJ2-1
DNA: TGTGCCAGCAGCTTAAATCTGGTTGAGAATGAGCAGTTCTTC
CDR3: CASSLNLVENEQFF

D: TRBD2
V: TRBV5-5
size: NA
J: TRBJ2-3
DNA: TGTGCCAGCAGCTTGGTCGCTAGCGGGGCCCCAGATACGCAGTATTTT
CDR3: CASSLVASGAPDTQYF

D: TRBD1
V: TRBV14
size: few
J: TRBJ1-1
DNA: TGTGCCAGCAGCCAAGAAAGACCCGAGGTAGGGGGCCGAACTTTCTTT
CDR3: CASSQERPEVGGRTFF

D: NA
V: TRBV24-1
size: few
J: TRBJ2-2
DNA: TGTGCCACCAGTGATTTGAGTGGGGGCGGCACCGGGGAGCTGTTTTTT
CDR3: CATSDLSGGGTGELFF

D: NA
V: TRBV20-1
size: NA
J: TRBJ1-5
DNA: TGCAGTGCTAGAGACGCGACCTCTAACCACCAGCCCCAGCATTTT
CDR3: CSARDATSNHQPQHF

D: TRBD1
V: TRBV5-1
size: many
J: TRBJ2-3
DNA: TGCGCCAGCAGCTTGGAGGGCAGGGGGCCAGATACGCAGTATTTT
CDR3: CASSLEGRGPDTQYF

D: TRBD1
V: TRBV5-1
size: few
J: TRBJ2-1
DNA: TGCGCCAGCAGCGGGGGACAGGCTGGGGTCTACAATGAGCAGTTCTTC
CDR3: CASSGGQAGVYNEQFF

D: NA
V: TRBV12-5
size: NA
J: TRBJ1-2
DNA: TGTGCTAGTGGCGGTGACAGTTTGACCTATGGCTACACCTTC
CDR3: CASGGDSLTYGYTF

D: TRBD1
V: TRBV2
size: few
J: TRBJ1-4
DNA: TGTGCCAGCCGGGACAGGGGTTTCCCCCAGAATGAAAAACTGTTTTTT
CDR3: CASRDRGFPQNEKLFF

D: NA
V: TRBV3-1
size: NA
J: TRBJ2-3
DNA: TGTGCCAGCAGCCAAGTCTGGGCTCGGGACGCTAGCACAGATACGCAGTATTTT
CDR3: CASSQVWARDASTDTQYF

D: TRBD2
V: TRBV20-1
size: few
J: TRBJ2-1
DNA: TGCAGTGCGGGTCTAGCGGGGGGCCCCTACAATGAGCAGTTCTTC
CDR3: CSAGLAGGPYNEQFF

D: NA
V: TRBV18
size: NA
J: TRBJ2-5
DNA: TGTGCCAGCTCACGAACAGGGTCTTGGGCAGAGACCCAGTACTTC
CDR3: CASSRTGSWAETQYF

D: NA
V: TRBV5-1
size: NA
J: TRBJ1-2
DNA: TGCGCCAGCAGCTTGGGCCGGAGTGGCTACACCTTC
CDR3: CASSLGRSGYTF

D: TRBD1
V: TRBV6-6
size: NA
J: TRBJ1-4
DNA: TGTGCCAGCAGTTCACGGGACAGGGAACTGGTTTTT
CDR3: CASSSRDRELVF

D: TRBD2
V: TRBV2
size: NA
J: TRBJ2-5
DNA: TGTGCCAGCAGCCTACTAGCGGGGGGGGAAGAGACCCAGTACTTC
CDR3: CASSLLAGGEETQYF

D: NA
V: TRBV6-5
size: NA
J: TRBJ1-2
DNA: TGTGCCAGCAGCCCGACCGGGACGGCCGACTATGGCTACACCTTC
CDR3: CASSPTGTADYGYTF

D: NA
V: TRBV7-9
size: NA
J: TRBJ2-5
DNA: TGTGCCAGCAGCTTTGCAGGGATGGGGTCAGAGACCCAGTACTTC
CDR3: CASSFAGMGSETQYF

D: NA
V: TRBV6-2/TRBV6-3
size: NA
J: TRBJ2-7
DNA: TGTGCCAGCAGTTACCTTCGTGGCGCGGAGCCCTACGAGCAGTACTTC
CDR3: CASSYLRGAEPYEQYF

D: NA
V: TRBV6-2/TRBV6-3
size: NA
J: TRBJ2-1
DNA: TGTGCCAGCACCCAGGGAAGGGAGCAGTTCTTC
CDR3: CASTQGREQFF

D: TRBD1
V: TRBV5-1
size: NA
J: TRBJ1-4
DNA: TGCGCCAGCAGCCCAGGGACAGCTCATCAGGGGGAAAAACTGTTTTTT
CDR3: CASSPGTAHQGEKLFF

D: NA
V: TRBV3-1
size: few
J: TRBJ2-7
DNA: TGTGCCAGCACCACAGCCGGAAACGGGGTCGATTACGAGCAGTACTTC
CDR3: CASTTAGNGVDYEQYF

D: NA
V: TRBV6-6
size: NA
J: TRBJ1-1
DNA: TGTGCCAGCAGTTACGGGTTAGGACAGAGTAACACTGAAGCTTTCTTT
CDR3: CASSYGLGQSNTEAFF

D: NA
V: TRBV12-3/TRBV12-4
size: NA
J: TRBJ1-4
DNA: TGTGCCAGCTATCAGGGTCCCCAAAATGAAAAACTGTTTTTT
CDR3: CASYQGPQNEKLFF

D: TRBD2
V: TRBV2
size: NA
J: TRBJ2-3
DNA: TGTGCCAGCCTCCGGGACTACACAGATACGCAGTATTTT
CDR3: CASLRDYTDTQYF

D: NA
V: TRBV7-2
size: few
J: TRBJ1-6
DNA: TGTGCCAGCAGCTTAGGGTGGGCGAATAATTCACCCCTCCACTTT
CDR3: CASSLGWANNSPLHF

D: TRBD1
V: TRBV6-2/TRBV6-3
size: NA
J: TRBJ1-1
DNA: TGTGCCAGCAGTGATCCCGGACAGGATGGGGCTGAAGCTTTCTTT
CDR3: CASSDPGQDGAEAFF

D: NA
V: TRBV6-5
size: NA
J: TRBJ1-5
DNA: TGTGCCAGCAGTTACTCGACCGGGAATCAGCCCCAGCATTTT
CDR3: CASSYSTGNQPQHF

D: NA
V: TRBV28
size: once
J: TRBJ1-2
DNA: TGTGCCAGCAGCTCTGAGCGTTCCTATGGCTACACCTTC
CDR3: CASSSERSYGYTF

D: NA
V: TRBV20-1
size: NA
J: TRBJ2-1
DNA: TGCAGTGCTAGAGGGGAAGCGGAAGCCCACTACAATGAGCAGTTCTTC
CDR3: CSARGEAEAHYNEQFF

D: TRBD1
V: TRBV10-3
size: NA
J: TRBJ2-3
DNA: TGTGCCACCGGGAAGACAGGGGCATCCACAGATACGCAGTATTTT
CDR3: CATGKTGASTDTQYF

D: NA
V: TRBV20-1
size: few
J: TRBJ2-3
DNA: TGCAGTGCTAGGAGGGGGAGCACAGATACGCAGTATTTT
CDR3: CSARRGSTDTQYF

D: NA
V: TRBV14
size: NA
J: TRBJ2-5
DNA: TGTGCCAGCAGCCAAGATTTAGGGACCCTGCAAGAGACCCAGTACTTC
CDR3: CASSQDLGTLQETQYF

D: NA
V: TRBV11-2
size: few
J: TRBJ2-1
DNA: TGTGCCAGCAGCTTAGTTGGCACTTACAATGAGCAGTTCTTC
CDR3: CASSLVGTYNEQFF

D: TRBD2
V: TRBV4-1
size: few
J: TRBJ2-3
DNA: TGCGCCAGCAGCCAAGATGGGACTAGGGGGGATACGCAGTATTTT
CDR3: CASSQDGTRGDTQYF

D: NA
V: TRBV9
size: NA
J: TRBJ1-2
DNA: TGCGCCAGCACCCCGGACAGAGCTAACTATGGCTACACCTTC
CDR3: CASTPDRANYGYTF